This T cell receptor (beta chain) was captured in a study of OX40 agonist ivuxolimab in advanced cancers. The germline CDR1 and CDR2 sequences are MNHEY and SMNVEV (reference sequence). Trimming stripped 6 bases from V and 10 bases from J, with 19 bases between. The CDR3 sequence is 15 residues long. Libraries were prepared by immunoSEQ multiplex PCR; TCRdb keeps only in-frame clonotypes and omits some of them. The sample contains 45,000 to 55,000 clones, nearly 90% of which appear only once. The material was CD4+ or CD8+ T cells sorted from blood, obtained in a trial of the OX40 agonist ivuxolimab. The chain joins TRBV27 to TRBJ1-6; possible D gene TRBD1, 6 bases. The sequence derives from an adult with an advanced solid tumor such as melanoma, head and neck, liver or kidney cancer. CDR3 sequence (DNA): TGTGCCAGCAGGAGTTGGGGAACAGGGATGTCACCCCTCCACTTT. It codes for CASRSWGTGMSPLHF.